These T cell receptor beta chains were read from a single sample in a study of metastatic and nonmetastatic thyroid tumors. TCRdb used MiXCR to call clones anew from the PCR reads. The sample gives roughly 21,000 clones, around 28% of which show up once; around 21% is in the top ten. Sequences were obtained from blood. These receptor sequences come from a female donor with papillary thyroid cancer or a benign thyroid nodule (not recorded which). Some clones in this sample may be carry-over from other donors' samples. CDR3s include the opening cysteine and the closing phenylalanine or tryptophan. A D gene is named only where the DNA matches it firmly. Clone size appears in some rows only: once, few, many, or a class for an expanded clone.

>TRBJ2-1|TRBD2|TRBV27|.|18
TGTGCCAGCAGTTCAGAGGGGCCCGGGCGGGAGTGGCTCAATGAGCAGTTCTTC
CASSSEGPGREWLNEQFF
>TRBJ1-1|.|TRBV20-1|many|12
TGCAGTGCTAGCAGGCCCGCTACTGAAGCTTTCTTT
CSASRPATEAFF
>TRBJ2-3|.|TRBV14|many|17
TGTGCCAGCAGCCAAGATCAGAGCGGCTACTACACAGATACGCAGTATTTT
CASSQDQSGYYTDTQYF
>TRBJ2-2|.|TRBV6-5|many|17
TGTGCCAGCAGTTACTCTCAGGGCCACCTTCGGACCGGGGAGCTGTTTTTT
CASSYSQGHLRTGELFF
>TRBJ1-1|TRBD1|TRBV7-3|.|13
TGTACCAACAGCCCAGGGGGTCGCACTGAAGCTTTCTTT
CTNSPGGRTEAFF
>TRBJ1-1|.|TRBV7-2|medium-sized|15
TGTGCCAGCAGCCCTCGGACAGTTTCCCCTCCCGGAGCTTTCTTT
CASSPRTVSPPGAFF
>TRBJ2-7|.|TRBV19|.|15
TGTGCCAGTAGTCCTCAAGCAGGGGCGGGGTACGAGCAGTACTTC
CASSPQAGAGYEQYF
>TRBJ2-3|TRBD2|TRBV4-2|.|17
TGTGCCAGCAGCCAAGATTTAGCGGGAGAGAGCACAGATACGCAGTATTTT
CASSQDLAGESTDTQYF
>TRBJ2-1|.|TRBV6-1|many|13
TGTGCCAGCACCCGTTCTTACCGGGGTGAGCAGTTCTTC
CASTRSYRGEQFF
>TRBJ1-4|.|TRBV19|many|16
TGTGCCAGTAGCCCTACCGGGGCTGCAACTAATGAAAAACTGTTTTTT
CASSPTGAATNEKLFF
>TRBJ2-3|TRBD1|TRBV12-3/TRBV12-4|few|12
TGTGCCAGCCAGGGGGATTCAGATACGCAGTATTTT
CASQGDSDTQYF
>TRBJ2-7|.|TRBV20-1|medium-sized|12
TGCAGTGCTCGCCGGGATGCCTACGAGCAGTACTTC
CSARRDAYEQYF
>TRBJ2-3|.|TRBV5-1|.|16
TGCGCCAGCAGCTTGGTTGGGACGAGCAGGCTCGATACGCAGTATTTT
CASSLVGTSRLDTQYF
>TRBJ2-3|TRBD1|TRBV7-9|.|14
TGTGCCAGCAGCGTTACAGGGGACACAGATACGCAGTATTTT
CASSVTGDTDTQYF
>TRBJ2-5|.|TRBV20-1|many|14
TGCAGTGCTAGGGCTGACCGTCCGGGAGAGACCCAGTACTTC
CSARADRPGETQYF
>TRBJ2-1|TRBD2|TRBV3-1|.|15
TGTGCCAGCAGCCGAGCGGGAGGGAGGTGGGATGAGCAGTTCTTC
CASSRAGGRWDEQFF
>TRBJ1-1|.|TRBV7-9|medium-sized|15
TGTGCCAGCAGCTTAGGAGTGTGGGACAACACTGAAGCTTTCTTT
CASSLGVWDNTEAFF
>TRBJ2-5|.|TRBV20-1|many|15
TGCAGTGCCCTCATAACCGGGAGAGGCCAAGAGACCCAGTACTTC
CSALITGRGQETQYF
>TRBJ1-2|.|TRBV18|many|12
TGTGCCAGCTCACGTCTGGGCTTGGGCTACACCTTC
CASSRLGLGYTF
>TRBJ2-7|.|TRBV20-1|medium-sized|14
TGCAGTGCCACCCCCCGGCCCTCGGCGGCCGAGCAGTACTTC
CSATPRPSAAEQYF
>TRBJ1-1|.|TRBV29-1|many|12
TGCAGCGTCGAACTTTTGTGGGCTGAAGCTTTCTTT
CSVELLWAEAFF
>TRBJ2-1|.|TRBV30|many|14
TGTGCCTGGAGTGTAGGAGGTTTCTACAATGAGCAGTTCTTC
CAWSVGGFYNEQFF
>TRBJ2-7|TRBD2|TRBV19|medium-sized|15
TGTGCCAGTAGTCCACTAGCGGGCCCTTCCTACGAGCAGTACTTC
CASSPLAGPSYEQYF
>TRBJ1-1|.|TRBV5-1|.|15
TGCGCCAGCAGCTTCGAACGGGGGAGTAGGACTGAAGCTTTCTTT
CASSFERGSRTEAFF
>TRBJ1-6|TRBD1|TRBV28|few|18
TGTGCCAGCAGCCCTGGGACAGGGGGGGCTTTAGGAGGTTCACCCCTCCACTTT
CASSPGTGGALGGSPLHF
>TRBJ1-1|TRBD1|TRBV6-1|few|13
TGTGCCAGCAAAGGACAGGTCGCGAGTGAAGCTTTCTTT
CASKGQVASEAFF
>TRBJ2-1|TRBD1|TRBV11-2|.|16
TGTGCCAGCAGCCTCGGGACAGGGAGCTCCTACAATGAGCAGTTCTTC
CASSLGTGSSYNEQFF
>TRBJ1-2|TRBD1|TRBV30|.|12
TGTGCCTGGAGGGACAGGGTACGGGGCTACACCTTC
CAWRDRVRGYTF
>TRBJ2-3|TRBD2|TRBV29-1|many|14
TGCAGCGTGGGGGTTAGCGGGAGCACAGATACGCAGTATTTT
CSVGVSGSTDTQYF
>TRBJ2-2|.|TRBV24-1|medium-sized|16
TGTGCCACCAGTGACCCAGGGAGGGGGGCGATCGGGGAGCTGTTTTTT
CATSDPGRGAIGELFF
>TRBJ1-3|TRBD1|TRBV2|medium-sized|15
TGTGCCAGCAGGGACAGGGGTTTGGGAGGAAACACCATATATTTT
CASRDRGLGGNTIYF
>TRBJ2-2|.|TRBV3-1|medium-sized|19
TGTGCCAGCAGCCCCGCGGTCTGGCTGCAGAGCGCGAACACCGGGGAGCTGTTTTTT
CASSPAVWLQSANTGELFF
>TRBJ2-3|TRBD1|TRBV6-7|.|17
TGTGCCAGCAGTTACCAACTCGGCGGGACAGGCACAGGTTCGCAGTATTTT
CASSYQLGGTGTGSQYF
>TRBJ1-1|.|TRBV19|few|15
TGTGCCAGTAGTATAAGGCAATTCCCGAACACTGAAGCTTTCTTT
CASSIRQFPNTEAFF
>TRBJ1-5|.|TRBV2|.|14
TGTGCCACAGCGAGTTCGACGGGCAATCAGCCCCAGCATTTT
CATASSTGNQPQHF
>TRBJ1-6|.|TRBV10-2|.|17
TGCGCCAGCAGAGATCCCTCTAGTATCTCCTATAATTCACCCCTCCACTTT
CASRDPSSISYNSPLHF
>TRBJ2-6|.|TRBV12-3/TRBV12-4|many|14
TGTGCCAGCAAAGCAGCCTCTGGGGCCAACGTCCTGACTTTC
CASKAASGANVLTF